This T cell receptor (beta chain) was sequenced for a study of regulatory T cells in long-lasting Graves disease. CDR3 length equals 11 residues. Per the germline V gene, CDR1 is DFQATT and CDR2 is SNEGSKA (reference sequence). The junction had 6 bases not matched to a gene; V was cut back by 6 bases and J by 10 bases. Time point indicated: persistent/refractory GD, antithyroid drugs over 5 years with positive TRAb. There was RNA extracted from PBMCs, and the TCR library was made from it. An endocrinology department in Xi'an, China, recruited the patients. A blood draw put about 8.2 milliliters of peripheral blood into EDTA tubes. Assembly of TCR beta libraries relied on iRepertoire HTBI primers together with Arm-PCR of CDR3 regions. TCRdb processed the multiplex PCR reads anew with MiXCR; each CDR3 protein has one entry. Of 400,000 to 500,000 distinct CDR3 sequences in the sample, 20% to 25% were seen once.

The sequences come from peripheral blood mononuclear cells (PBMCs), collected when the disease was refractory, from a patient treated with antithyroid drugs. The source is a female donor with Graves disease. The chain is built from TRBV20-1 and TRBJ2-1, with 7 nucleotides matching TRBD1. CDR3 bases: TGCAGTGCGGCGACAGGGCTCGAGCAGTTCTTC. Translating gives CSAATGLEQFF.